This record covers a single T cell receptor beta chain. The target antigen is unknown. V gave up 2 bases and J gave up 4 bases, with 11 bases separating them. Germline CDR1 reads MNHEY; CDR2 reads SVGEGT. This CDR3 spans 14 amino acids. Described treatment: roughly 10-day PBMC culture with coronavirus spike peptide pools or control peptides (ViraFEST assay). This record comes from a study of vaccination and CD4 T cells after COVID-19. The Oncomine TCR Beta short-read assay was what sequenced the DNA obtained from cultured CD4+ T cells. From the PCR reads, TCRdb called clonotypes with MiXCR, one entry per CDR3 protein. The sample includes about 24,000 distinct CDR3 sequences, roughly 60% of them seen just once.

Sequenced material: CD4+ T cells from blood, cultured in vitro. The clonotype comes from a human donor who had recovered from COVID-19. The V call is TRBV6-2 or TRBV6-3, the J call TRBJ2-5; unclear D gene. The DNA of the CDR3 is TGTGCCAGCAGTTACGTAGGGCTAGGAGAGACCCAGTACTTC. Its translation: CASSYVGLGETQYF.